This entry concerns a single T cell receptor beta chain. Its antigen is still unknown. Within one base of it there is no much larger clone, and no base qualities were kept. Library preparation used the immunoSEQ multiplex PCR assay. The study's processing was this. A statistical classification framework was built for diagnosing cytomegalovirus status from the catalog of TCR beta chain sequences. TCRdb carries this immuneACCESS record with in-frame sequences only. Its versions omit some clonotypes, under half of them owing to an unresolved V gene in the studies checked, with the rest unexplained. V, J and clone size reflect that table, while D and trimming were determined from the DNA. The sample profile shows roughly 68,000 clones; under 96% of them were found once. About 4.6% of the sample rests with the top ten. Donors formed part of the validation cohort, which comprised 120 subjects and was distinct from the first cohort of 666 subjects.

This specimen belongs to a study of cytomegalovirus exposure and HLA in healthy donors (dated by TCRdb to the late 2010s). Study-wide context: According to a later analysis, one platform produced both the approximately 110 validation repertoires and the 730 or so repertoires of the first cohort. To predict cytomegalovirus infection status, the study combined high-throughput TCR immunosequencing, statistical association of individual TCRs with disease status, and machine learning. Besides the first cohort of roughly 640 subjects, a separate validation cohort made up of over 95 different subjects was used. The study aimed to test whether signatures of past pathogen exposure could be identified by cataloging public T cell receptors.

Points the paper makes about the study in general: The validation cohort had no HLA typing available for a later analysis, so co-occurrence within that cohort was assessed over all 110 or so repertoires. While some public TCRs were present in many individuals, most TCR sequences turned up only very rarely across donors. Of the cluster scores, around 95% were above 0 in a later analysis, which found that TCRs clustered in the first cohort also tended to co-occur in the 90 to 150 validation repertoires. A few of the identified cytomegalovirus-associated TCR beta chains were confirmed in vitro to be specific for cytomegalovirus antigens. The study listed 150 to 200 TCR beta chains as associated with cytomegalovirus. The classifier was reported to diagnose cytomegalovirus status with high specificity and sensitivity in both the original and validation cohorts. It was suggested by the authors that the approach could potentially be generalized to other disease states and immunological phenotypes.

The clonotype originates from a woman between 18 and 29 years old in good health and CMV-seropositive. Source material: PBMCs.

The nucleotides are TGTGCCTTATATCCTGGCCCCTCGAACACTGAAGCTTTCTTT. It codes for CALYPGPSNTEAFF. The chain uses TRBV30 and TRBJ1-1; no D segment can be confidently identified. V is pared back by 7 bases and J by 1 base, with 16 bases lying between the germline termini. The CDR3, from cysteine to phenylalanine, totals 14 residues. The kept DNA is CDR3 alone, 42 bases in frame from the first base. According to the germline V gene (reference sequence), CDR1 reads GTSNPN and CDR2 reads SVGIG.